This entry is about one TCR beta chain. In the authors' workflow: Reference gene primers were amplified, and this amplification served to estimate nucleated cell counts. The table came from immunoSEQ multiplex PCR; TCRdb's copy has only in-frame clones and leaves some out. V and J calls and clone size are given by that table; D and trimming were obtained from the DNA. This sample has 55,000 to 70,000 clones; around 86% occur once, and the top ten carry around 3.4%. The CDR3 totals 15 residues. From germline, CDR1 is SGHRS and CDR2 YFSETQ. Trimming removed 4 bases from V and 1 base from J; junction bases left unmatched: 5. The data were taken from a study of blood T cell repertoires in COVID-19. About the research overall: The United States, Italy and Spain were the sources of the acute and convalescent COVID-19 samples. Nucleic acid was either cDNA or gDNA, and it came from T cells, B-cell-depleted T cells, or PBMCs.

The receptor was isolated from a woman aged 80 or over with acute or convalescent COVID-19. The chain couples TRBV5-1 to TRBJ2-3; 8 bases are shared with TRBD2. Specimen: peripheral blood. CDR3 protein: CASSRRGGGTDTQYF. CDR3 bases: TGCGCCAGCAGCCGCCGGGGGGGCGGCACAGATACGCAGTATTTT.